The clone carrying this TCR beta chain was seen only once. What it binds is not known. The sample is drawn from a study of cytomegalovirus exposure and HLA in healthy donors. Findings and caveats of the study: The availability of immune exposure information extended only to CMV serostatus. A later analysis linked a missense DCLRE1C variant to TCR beta V- and J-gene trimming.

PCR primers comprised 60 Vbeta and 13 Jbeta primers. TCRdb's table, derived via immunoSEQ multiplex PCR, lists solely in-frame clones and lacks some. This table holds approximately 82,000 clones, about 74% found once. In germline, CDR1 is SGHVS, CDR2 FQNEAQ. The length of the CDR3 is 17 residues. Trimming cost V 5 bases and J 0 bases, with 16 bases left between them. The J gene is TRBJ2-2, the V gene TRBV7-8; D gene uncertain. The clonotype comes from a woman aged 50 to 65 in good health and CMV-seropositive. The sequenced material came from PBMCs. For the CDR3, the DNA is TGTGCCAGCAGCCCAAGGCTGACACCTACGAACACCGGGGAGCTGTTTTTT. Translated: CASSPRLTPTNTGELFF.